The 20 T cell receptor beta chains in this list originate from one sample, sequenced in a study of Ad26.COV2.S vaccination and SARS-CoV-2 variants. Libraries were prepared by immunoSEQ multiplex PCR; TCRdb keeps only in-frame clonotypes and omits some of them. The table has 350,000 to 550,000 clones, 75% to 90% seen once. Documented treatment: some 20 received Ad26.COV2.S at low or high dose, single or two shots; five or six received placebo; per-sample allocation not given. The study sampled participants on day 63 after the first vaccine or placebo injection. Source: peripheral blood, taken in a trial of Ad26.COV2.S vaccine versus placebo. These TCRs come from a person aged 18-65 years who received the Ad26.COV2.S COVID-19 vaccine or a placebo.

This rearrangement joins TRBV7-2 to TRBJ2-3, with 10 bases matching TRBD2. The V and J ends lost 6 bases and 3 bases, in that order; junction bases with no gene match: 6. The germline CDR1 and CDR2 sequences are SGHTA and FQGNSA. The CDR3 spans 15 residues. The CDR3 reads CASRLLAGRTDTQYF. The CDR3 DNA sequence: TGTGCCAGCAGATTACTAGCGGGGAGGACAGATACGCAGTATTTT.

V usage is TRBV25-1 and J usage is TRBJ2-1; the D is unclear. Germline V gives CDR1 MGHDK, CDR2 SYGVNS. CDR3 length: 16 amino acids. Trimming left V 3 bases short and J 0 bases short, with 12 bases between. The CDR3 protein is CASSEGFASSYNEQFF. The CDR3 nucleotides are TGTGCCAGCAGTGAGGGTTTCGCTAGCTCCTACAATGAGCAGTTCTTC. Together with reference TRBV25-1 and TRBJ2-1, the CDR3 gives the full variable domain: EADIYQTPRYLVIGTGKKITLECSQTMGHDKMYWYQQDPGMELHLIHYSYGVNSTEKGDLSSESTVSRIRTEHFPLTLESARPSHTSQYLCASSEGFASSYNEQFFGPGTRLTVL.

This clone was seen a few times. Other DNA sequences in this specimen translate into the identical CDR3. The J gene is TRBJ1-6, the V gene TRBV27; D unclear. V was trimmed by 6 bases and J by 7 bases, leaving 10 bases between them. Germline assignment: CDR1 MNHEY and CDR2 SMNVEV (reference sequence). CDR3 size: 13 residues. CDR3 protein: CASSLRGNSPLHF. The CDR3 bases are TGTGCCAGCAGCCTACGGGGAAATTCACCCCTCCACTTT.

The genes are TRBV23-1 and TRBJ2-1; 7 nucleotides line up with TRBD2. TRBV23-1 is labeled an ORF, and its function is uncertain. The CDR3 extends over 17 amino acids. J was trimmed by 2 bases and V by 0 bases; bases with no gene match: 7. CDR3 nucleotides: TGCGCCAGCAGTCAATCGGGAGGGTTAATCACCTACAATGAGCAGTTCTTC. This gives the protein CASSQSGGLITYNEQFF.

This chain links TRBV27 with TRBJ2-3, with 12 bases fitting TRBD2. This CDR3 is 15 amino acids long. Germline trimming cut 8 bases from V and 4 bases from J; bases unmatched to any gene: 7. CDR1 MNHEY and CDR2 SMNVEV come from the germline V gene (reference sequence). Written as DNA, the CDR3 is TGTGCCAGCCGACTAGCGGGGGCGGGGTCAGATACGCAGTATTTT. It encodes CASRLAGAGSDTQYF.

The V call is TRBV6-2 or TRBV6-3, the J call TRBJ1-2, with unresolved D. The germline V and J ends were trimmed by 2 bases and 8 bases, with 9 bases remaining between them. Germline CDR1 and CDR2: MNHEY and SVGEGT. The CDR3 covers 12 residues. CDR3 region: CASSYRGTGYTF. DNA of the CDR3: TGTGCCAGCAGTTACCGGGGAACAGGCTACACCTTC.

This clone was observed a single time. This rearrangement joins TRBV7-2 to TRBJ2-7, with D perhaps matching TRBD1 or TRBD2 (5 bases each). The CDR3 is made up of 14 amino acids. In germline, CDR1 is SGHTA, CDR2 FQGNSA. V shed 3 bases and J shed 2 bases, with 11 bases lying between them. CDR3: CASSFGTAPYEQYF. The CDR3 coding sequence is TGTGCCAGCAGCTTTGGGACGGCGCCCTACGAGCAGTACTTC.

The DNA for the CDR3 is TGTGCCAGCAGAGAAGGGGACTCCTACGAGCAGTACTTC. It yields the protein CASREGDSYEQYF. The J gene is TRBJ2-7, the V gene TRBV12-3 or TRBV12-4; tentatively, D is TRBD1 (5 bases). V was clipped by 6 bases and J by 0 bases, with 9 bases between them. The length of the CDR3 is 13 residues.

The rearrangement joins TRBV18 to TRBJ2-5; tentatively, D is TRBD1 or TRBD2 (7 bases each). V was trimmed by 6 bases and J by 1 base, leaving 21 bases between them. The germline V gene has CDR1 KGHSH and CDR2 LQKENI. The CDR3 contains 17 residues. This CDR3 reads CASSPLQGGFGQETQYF. CDR3 DNA sequence: TGTGCCAGCTCCCCCCTGCAGGGGGGGTTTGGCCAAGAGACCCAGTACTTC.

This clone is a singleton in its sample. This chain links TRBV29-1 with TRBJ2-3, with D tentatively TRBD2 (5 bases). V was cut by 3 bases and J by 6 bases, with 22 bases left in between. Germline V gene lookup returns CDR1 SQVTM and CDR2 ANQGSEA. This CDR3 has 16 amino acids. Here the CDR3 reads CSVDPSPNSSLDTQYF. The CDR3 DNA reads as TGCAGCGTTGATCCCTCCCCCAACTCTAGCCTGGATACGCAGTATTTT.

V usage is TRBV7-9 and J usage is TRBJ2-1, with unresolved D. Germline V lookup: CDR1 SEHNR, CDR2 FQNEAQ (reference sequence). This CDR3 has 11 amino acids. V lost 3 bases, J lost 7 bases, and 4 bases lay in between. The DNA for the CDR3 is TGTGCCAGCAGCTTGACAAATGAGCAGTTCTTC. Translation: CASSLTNEQFF.

This sequence joins TRBV25-1 and TRBJ1-1, with a possible D match to TRBD1 (5 bases). The V gene's germline CDR1 is MGHDK and CDR2 SYGVNS. The CDR3 is 13 amino acids. Deletions cut 1 base from V and 10 bases from J, with 13 bases between. CDR3 loop: CASSEWSRGLAFF. In DNA form, the CDR3 reads TGTGCCAGCAGTGAATGGTCTCGGGGCCTAGCTTTCTTT.

This clone was recorded only once. The chain couples TRBV7-3 to TRBJ2-3, with a tentative D call TRBD2 (6 bases). The CDR3 is 13 amino acids. The V end was cut by 7 bases, the J end by 0 bases, with 8 bases between. Germline CDR1 and CDR2: SGHTA and FQGTGA. DNA of the CDR3: TGTGCCAGCAAGGAGGGGAGCACAGATACGCAGTATTTT. This translates into CASKEGSTDTQYF.

V and J are TRBV19 and TRBJ1-2, with TRBD1 as a possible D gene (5 bases). CDR3 length: 14 amino acids. V lost 0 bases, J lost 5 bases, and 10 bases lay in between. Germline CDR1 reads LNHDA; CDR2 reads SQIVND (reference sequence). This CDR3 is CASSIDGTEYGYTF. The CDR3, as DNA: TGTGCCAGTAGTATAGATGGGACTGAGTATGGCTACACCTTC.

The count of this clone is one. This chain links TRBV27 with TRBJ2-3; 10 nucleotides line up with TRBD2. The germline CDR1 and CDR2 sequences are MNHEY and SMNVEV (reference sequence). V shed 5 bases and J 2 bases; nucleotides not matched to a gene: 7. This CDR3 has 16 residues. For the CDR3, the DNA is TGTGCCAGCAGTCCTCTAGCGGGGGTTTCCACAGATACGCAGTATTTT. Translation: CASSPLAGVSTDTQYF.

The chain combines TRBV19 with TRBJ1-1; 10 positions match TRBD1. Germline V gives CDR1 LNHDA, CDR2 SQIVND (reference sequence). V lost 2 bases and J lost 3; bases outside the gene matches: 6. The CDR3 is made up of 16 amino acids. In DNA, the CDR3 is TGTGCCAGTAGTATAACGTGGACAGGGGGACACACTGAAGCTTTCTTT. It is translated as CASSITWTGGHTEAFF.

This chain uses TRBV6-2 or TRBV6-3 with TRBJ2-7, with D tentatively TRBD1 (6 bases). V dropped 2 bases and J dropped 2 bases, with 10 bases sitting between them. The CDR3 runs 14 residues. Germline CDR1 is MNHEY and CDR2 is SVGEGT. This chain's CDR3 is CASSYHPGAYEQYV. The CDR3, as DNA: TGTGCCAGCAGTTACCACCCAGGGGCCTACGAGCAGTACGTC.

The genes are TRBV5-1 and TRBJ2-3, with D perhaps TRBD1 (8 bases). The CDR3 is 15 residues long. Trimming removed 4 bases from V and 5 bases from J, with 17 bases in between. CDR1 and CDR2 (germline): SGHRS, YFSETQ. The DNA for the CDR3 is TGCGCCAGCAGCCCGTCGACAGGGGAGGGAGATACGCAGTATTTT. Its protein is CASSPSTGEGDTQYF.

This clone was seen once. This chain uses TRBV4-2 with TRBJ2-4; no definite D call. The germline V gene has CDR1 LGHNA and CDR2 YNFKEQ. This CDR3 contains 14 residues. V was pared by 0 bases and J by 8 bases, with 11 bases between. The CDR3 reads CASSQDNNGYIQYF. The CDR3 DNA reads as TGTGCCAGCAGCCAAGACAATAACGGGTACATTCAGTACTTC.

J is TRBJ1-4 and V is TRBV5-4; no reliable D call. Trimming took off 0 bases at V and 5 bases at J, with 11 bases between the two ends. Germline CDR1 is SGHNT and CDR2 is YYREEE (reference sequence). This CDR3 spans 15 amino acids. This CDR3 is CASSLASGLNEKLFF. In DNA form, the CDR3 reads TGTGCCAGCAGCTTGGCGTCAGGTCTAAATGAAAAACTGTTTTTT.